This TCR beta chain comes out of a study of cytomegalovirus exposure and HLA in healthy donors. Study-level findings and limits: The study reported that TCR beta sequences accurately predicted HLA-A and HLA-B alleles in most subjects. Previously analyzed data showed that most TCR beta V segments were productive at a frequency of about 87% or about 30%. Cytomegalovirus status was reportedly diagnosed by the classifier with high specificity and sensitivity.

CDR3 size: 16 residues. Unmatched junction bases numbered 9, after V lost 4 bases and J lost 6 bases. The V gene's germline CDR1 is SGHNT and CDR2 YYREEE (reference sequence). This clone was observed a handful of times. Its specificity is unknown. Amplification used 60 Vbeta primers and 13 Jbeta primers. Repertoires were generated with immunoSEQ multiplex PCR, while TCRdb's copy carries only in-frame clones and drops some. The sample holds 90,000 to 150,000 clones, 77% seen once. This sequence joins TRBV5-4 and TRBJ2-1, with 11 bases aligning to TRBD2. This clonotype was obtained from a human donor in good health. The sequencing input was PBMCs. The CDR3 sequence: CASSPTSGGRGNEQFF. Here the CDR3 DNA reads TGTGCCAGCAGCCCTACTAGCGGGGGTAGGGGCAATGAGCAGTTCTTC.